One sample yielded the 30 T cell receptor beta chains listed below, sequenced in a study of cytomegalovirus exposure and HLA in healthy donors. Amplification used 60 Vbeta primers and 13 Jbeta primers. The repertoire was sequenced with immunoSEQ multiplex PCR; TCRdb's copy has only in-frame clones and lacks some. The repertoire holds 100,000 to 120,000 clones, with 80% to 85% as singletons. The sequencing input was PBMCs. The receptor set was obtained from a man aged 30 to 45 in good health and CMV-seropositive.

The J gene is TRBJ2-5, the V gene TRBV5-1; weak D call: TRBD2 (5 bases). Matching the DNA end better, TRBJ2-7 makes the J call doubtful. The CDR3 covers 14 residues. Germline lookup yields CDR1 SGHRS and CDR2 YFSETQ. CDR3 bases: TGCGCCAGCAGCTCCGGACGGGACTCCTACGAGCAGTACTTC. Its translation: CASSSGRDSYEQYF.

This chain joins TRBV5-4 and TRBJ2-3, with 9 positions matching TRBD1. Losses at the gene ends were 3 bases for V and 0 bases for J; bases not matched to a gene: 11. In germline, CDR1 is SGHNT, CDR2 YYREEE (reference sequence). This CDR3 has 18 residues. The CDR3 is CASSSLQTGGASTDTQYF. The DNA of the CDR3 is TGTGCCAGCAGCTCGCTTCAGACAGGGGGTGCTAGCACAGATACGCAGTATTTT.

This clone was detected once. J is TRBJ1-6 and V is TRBV15; D possibly corresponds to TRBD1 (5 bases). The CDR3 extends over 14 amino acids. Trimming cost V 6 bases and J 6 bases, with 12 bases left between them. Germline CDR1 reads LNHNV; CDR2 reads YYDKDF (reference sequence). The CDR3 here is CATSMGGSNSPLHF. The DNA for the CDR3 is TGTGCCACCAGTATGGGGGGGAGTAATTCACCCCTCCACTTT.

This clone was seen more than once but under ten times. The chain couples TRBV18 to TRBJ2-7; the match to TRBD2 covers 9 bases. The CDR3 spans 13 residues. Trimming cost V 4 bases and J 5 bases; bases outside gene matches: 3. Germline CDR1 reads KGHSH; CDR2 reads LQKENI. The CDR3 sequence: CASSLGLADEQYF. In DNA, the CDR3 is TGTGCCAGCTCACTGGGACTAGCTGACGAGCAGTACTTC.

In DNA, the CDR3 is TGCGCCAGCAGCGAGGGGACTAGCGGGGGGCAAGAGACCCAGTACTTC. The encoded protein is CASSEGTSGGQETQYF. The J gene is TRBJ2-5, the V gene TRBV5-1, with 15 bases matching TRBD2. The germline CDR1 and CDR2 sequences are SGHRS and YFSETQ. V lost 4 bases, J lost 2 bases, and 3 bases stayed unmatched. CDR3 length: 16 amino acids.

This rearrangement joins TRBV27 to TRBJ2-7; 8 positions match TRBD1. The CDR3 length is 13 residues. J was trimmed by 7 bases and V by 8 bases; bases with no gene match: 10. CDR1 is MNHEY, CDR2 SMNVEV, per germline (reference sequence). The CDR3 loop reads CASGRQGSGEQYF. DNA for the CDR3: TGTGCCAGCGGGCGACAGGGGTCGGGAGAGCAGTACTTC.

This clone turned up a few times. The chain employs TRBV5-1 and TRBJ2-7; TRBD2 agrees at 12 bases. This CDR3 has 16 residues. Trimming cost V 4 bases and J 4 bases; bases outside gene matches: 9. The germline CDR1 and CDR2 sequences are SGHRS and YFSETQ. The CDR3 DNA reads as TGCGCCAGCAGCCCCGGACTAGCGGGGAGTCTGTACGAGCAGTACTTC. Residues: CASSPGLAGSLYEQYF.

This rearrangement joins TRBV19 to TRBJ2-5; the D gene is possibly TRBD1 (6 bases). The CDR3 loop spans 14 amino acids. V lost 4 bases and J lost 3, with 12 bases in between. Germline values: CDR1 LNHDA, CDR2 SQIVND (reference sequence). The CDR3 DNA sequence: TGTGCCAGTAGTACCAGGACAGCAAAAGAGACCCAGTACTTC. Amino acid sequence: CASSTRTAKETQYF.

The V gene is TRBV18, the J gene TRBJ2-1; D is possibly TRBD2 (5 bases). The germline V gene encodes CDR1 KGHSH and CDR2 LQKENI. The CDR3 runs 14 residues. Deletions cut 1 base from V and 5 bases from J, with 9 bases between. The CDR3 region is CASSPLSGDNEQFF. CDR3 in DNA: TGTGCCAGCTCACCACTCTCCGGGGACAATGAGCAGTTCTTC.

The rearrangement uses TRBV11-1 and TRBJ2-3; 12 bases agree with TRBD2. The CDR3 covers 16 residues. CDR1 is SGHAT and CDR2 is FQDESV in the germline V gene (reference sequence). V was pared by 5 bases and J by 1 base, with 4 bases of the junction left unmatched. Here the CDR3 DNA reads TGTGCCAGCAGCAGGAGACTAGCGGGGGGCACAGATACGCAGTATTTT. Residues: CASSRRLAGGTDTQYF.

This CDR3 reads CASRSGGTEQFF. CDR3 coding DNA: TGTGCCAGCAGGTCAGGGGGCACTGAGCAGTTCTTC. The chain uses TRBV5-6 and TRBJ2-1, with 8 positions matching TRBD1. Germline V gene lookup returns CDR1 SGHDT and CDR2 YYEEEE. CDR3 length: 12 amino acids. With 5 bases clipped from V and 9 bases from J, the junction kept 4 bases outside the gene matches.

J is TRBJ1-2 and V is TRBV19; D unclear. The CDR3 loop spans 13 amino acids. Trimming removed 3 bases from V and 4 bases from J, with 9 bases in between. The germline gives CDR1 LNHDA, CDR2 SQIVND (reference sequence). CDR3 region: CASSIGGPYGYTF. The CDR3 bases are TGTGCCAGTAGTATCGGAGGGCCCTATGGCTACACCTTC.

CDR3 bases: TGTGCTAGTCGGGGAGCTGGGGCCAACGTCCTGACTTTC. Its translation is CASRGAGANVLTF. The rearrangement joins TRBV7-7 to TRBJ2-6; possible D gene TRBD2, 5 bases. Germline V lookup: CDR1 SSHAT, CDR2 FNYEAQ (reference sequence). The CDR3 spans 13 residues.

The chain carries TRBV4-1 and TRBJ2-3; TRBD1 agrees at 9 bases. Trimming at V came to 3 bases and at J to 6 bases, leaving 13 bases not matched to a gene. The CDR3 is 17 residues long. The germline V gene has CDR1 MGHRA and CDR2 YSYEKL. The CDR3 protein is CASSHQGTGPRGDTQYF. CDR3 nucleotides: TGCGCCAGCAGCCACCAAGGGACAGGGCCCCGCGGCGATACGCAGTATTTT.

This clone was observed a handful of times. The chain recombines TRBV2 with TRBJ2-7; TRBD2 matches at 7 bases. The CDR3 runs to 12 residues. With 11 bases clipped from V and 5 bases from J, the junction kept 9 bases outside the gene matches. CDR1 and CDR2 from the germline V gene are SNHLY and FYNNEI. CDR3 DNA sequence: TGTGCCGGGGGGAGGGAGATACACGAGCAGTACTTC. Protein sequence: CAGGREIHEQYF.

This clone has only one observation. The chain employs TRBV30 and TRBJ2-3; 10 nucleotides match TRBD2. The germline gives CDR1 GTSNPN, CDR2 SVGIG (reference sequence). The CDR3 sequence is 15 residues long. The trim removed 3 bases at V and 5 bases at J, leaving 8 bases unmatched. The CDR3 DNA reads as TGTGCCTGGAGCCTCTTACTAGCGGGGCGAGATACGCAGTATTTT. This codes for CAWSLLLAGRDTQYF.

This CDR3 reads CASSYSWDLNTEAFF. DNA for the CDR3: TGTGCCAGCAGTTACTCGTGGGACTTGAACACTGAAGCTTTCTTT. The chain uses TRBV6-5 and TRBJ1-1; TRBD1 might be the D (5 bases). Germline CDR1 MNHEY, CDR2 SVGAGI. The CDR3 is made up of 15 amino acids. V dropped 0 bases and J dropped 0 bases, with 8 bases sitting between them.

This chain joins TRBV7-2 and TRBJ2-7, with D perhaps matching TRBD2 (6 bases). This CDR3 has 15 amino acids. Trimming removed 5 bases at V and 4 bases at J, with 18 bases between. Germline CDR1 reads SGHTA; CDR2 reads FQGNSA. CDR3 in DNA: TGTGCCAGCAGCATTGGGACTCGCGGTTCTTACGAGCAGTACTTC. Translation: CASSIGTRGSYEQYF.

The rearrangement uses TRBV9 and TRBJ2-1; TRBD1 matches at 9 bases. CDR3 length equals 13 residues. Per germline, CDR1 SGDLS and CDR2 YYNGEE. Trimming cost V 4 bases and J 13 bases; bases outside gene matches: 9. CDR3: CASSLRQGEGQFF. The CDR3 DNA reads as TGTGCCAGCAGCTTACGACAGGGGGAGGGCCAGTTCTTC.

CDR3 protein: CASSWGHPSGNEQFF. CDR3 nucleotides: TGTGCCAGCAGCTGGGGACACCCTTCAGGGAATGAGCAGTTCTTC. The genes are TRBV7-9 and TRBJ2-1; tentative D call: TRBD1 (6 bases). Germline V gene sequence: CDR1 SEHNR, CDR2 FQNEAQ (reference sequence). CDR3 length equals 15 residues. V lost 4 bases and J 7 bases, leaving 17 bases between the germline ends.

The CDR3 coding sequence is TGTGCCAGCAGCTTAGGGCCACAGGGGACCGAGACCCAGTACTTC. Translation gives CASSLGPQGTETQYF. The chain links TRBV7-9 to TRBJ2-5, with TRBD1 matching 7 bases. Unmatched junction bases numbered 7, after V lost 1 base and J lost 5 bases. CDR1 is SEHNR and CDR2 is FQNEAQ in the germline V gene (reference sequence). The CDR3 covers 15 residues.

This chain connects TRBV27 to TRBJ2-7; 7 nucleotides match TRBD1. The CDR3 loop spans 14 amino acids. Germline V gene lookup returns CDR1 MNHEY and CDR2 SMNVEV (reference sequence). Trimming took 5 bases from V and 2 from J; bases not matched to a gene: 6. This chain's CDR3 is CASSPWTGPYEQYF. The CDR3, as DNA: TGTGCCAGCAGTCCGTGGACAGGCCCCTACGAGCAGTACTTC.

A single count supports this clone. The chain couples TRBV5-1 to TRBJ2-7; D is perhaps TRBD2 (6 bases). CDR1 and CDR2 from the germline V gene are SGHRS and YFSETQ. The V end lost 4 bases, the J end lost 0 bases, and 17 bases lay between the germline ends. The CDR3 sequence is 16 residues long. The CDR3 protein is CASSKTGTGYSYEQYF. The DNA of the CDR3 is TGCGCCAGCAGCAAAACCGGGACTGGGTACTCCTACGAGCAGTACTTC.

The genes are TRBV5-1 and TRBJ1-6; no firm D call. V lost 4 bases, J lost 7 bases, and 15 bases lay in between. The CDR3 length is 15 residues. The germline V gene encodes CDR1 SGHRS and CDR2 YFSETQ. CDR3 region: CASSPRPTGNSPLHF. The CDR3 coding sequence is TGCGCCAGCAGCCCTAGGCCGACGGGAAATTCACCCCTCCACTTT.

CDR3 amino acids: CASSLAGGASYNEQFF. The CDR3 coding sequence is TGTGCCAGCAGCTTGGCCGGGGGGGCCTCCTACAATGAGCAGTTCTTC. This chain connects TRBV5-4 to TRBJ2-1; 8 bases match TRBD2. The CDR3 spans 16 residues. In germline, CDR1 is SGHNT, CDR2 YYREEE (reference sequence). V gave up 0 bases and J gave up 0 bases; unmatched junction bases: 2.

This clone has just one count. The CDR3: CAGGRGSYEQYF. The CDR3 DNA is TGTGCCGGAGGCCGGGGGTCCTACGAGCAGTACTTC. This chain connects TRBV7-2 to TRBJ2-7; maybe TRBD2 (6 bases). Trimming shortened V by 11 bases and J by 1 base, and 12 bases separated the two germline ends. Germline V gives CDR1 SGHTA, CDR2 FQGNSA. The CDR3 sequence is 12 residues long.

The V and J genes are TRBV4-3 and TRBJ2-3, with TRBD2 matching 10 bases. Trimming at V came to 8 bases and at J to 0 bases, leaving 11 bases not matched to a gene. CDR3 length equals 17 residues. Germline assignment: CDR1 LGHNA and CDR2 YSLEER. The CDR3 sequence is CASSVGLAVASTDTQYF. The CDR3 DNA reads TGCGCCAGCTCAGTCGGACTAGCGGTGGCTAGCACAGATACGCAGTATTTT.

The chain recombines TRBV5-1 with TRBJ1-1; TRBD1 agrees at 7 bases. CDR1 SGHRS and CDR2 YFSETQ come from the germline V gene. The CDR3 has 17 amino acids. With V trimmed by 0 bases and J by 0 bases, 8 bases remained unmatched. Here the CDR3 reads CASSLVRTGDMNTEAFF. The CDR3 DNA reads as TGCGCCAGCAGCTTGGTACGGACAGGTGACATGAACACTGAAGCTTTCTTT.

The chain combines TRBV5-1 with TRBJ2-7; 7 bases agree with TRBD2. The CDR3 has 15 amino acids. Germline lookup yields CDR1 SGHRS and CDR2 YFSETQ. The V gene end was trimmed by 3 bases and the J gene end by 0 bases; junction bases not matched to a gene: 6. The CDR3, as DNA: TGCGCCAGCAGCTGGACCGGCGGGGGCTCCTACGAGCAGTACTTC. Protein product: CASSWTGGGSYEQYF.

V is TRBV4-2 and J is TRBJ2-1; 11 nucleotides agree with TRBD2. V dropped 4 bases and J dropped 4; count of bases not matched to a gene: 3. The CDR3 contains 15 residues. Germline V CDR1 and CDR2: LGHNA, YNFKEQ. CDR3 sequence reads: CASSLRLAGYNEQFF. CDR3 DNA sequence: TGTGCCAGCAGCCTAAGACTAGCGGGGTACAATGAGCAGTTCTTC.